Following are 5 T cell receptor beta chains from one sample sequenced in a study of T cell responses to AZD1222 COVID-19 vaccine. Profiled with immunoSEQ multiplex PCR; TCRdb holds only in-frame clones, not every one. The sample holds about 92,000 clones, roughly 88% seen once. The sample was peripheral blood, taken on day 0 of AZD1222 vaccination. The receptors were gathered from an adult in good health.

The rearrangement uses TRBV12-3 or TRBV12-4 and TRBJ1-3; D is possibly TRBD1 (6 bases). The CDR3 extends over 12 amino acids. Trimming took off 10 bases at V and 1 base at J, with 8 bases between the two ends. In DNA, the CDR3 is TGTGCCAACCAGGGGTCTGGAAACACCATATATTTT. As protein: CANQGSGNTIYF.

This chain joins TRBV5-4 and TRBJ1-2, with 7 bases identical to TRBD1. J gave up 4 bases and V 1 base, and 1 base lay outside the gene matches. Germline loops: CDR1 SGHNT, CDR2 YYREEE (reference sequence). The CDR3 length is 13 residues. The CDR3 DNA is TGTGCCAGCAGCTTGTCAGGGGGCTATGGCTACACCTTC. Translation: CASSLSGGYGYTF.

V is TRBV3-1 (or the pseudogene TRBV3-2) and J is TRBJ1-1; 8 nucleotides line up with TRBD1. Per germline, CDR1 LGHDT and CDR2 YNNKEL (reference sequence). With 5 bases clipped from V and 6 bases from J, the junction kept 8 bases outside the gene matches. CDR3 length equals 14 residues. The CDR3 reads CASSLSGTGSEAFF. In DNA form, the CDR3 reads TGTGCCAGCAGCTTATCCGGGACAGGCTCTGAAGCTTTCTTT.

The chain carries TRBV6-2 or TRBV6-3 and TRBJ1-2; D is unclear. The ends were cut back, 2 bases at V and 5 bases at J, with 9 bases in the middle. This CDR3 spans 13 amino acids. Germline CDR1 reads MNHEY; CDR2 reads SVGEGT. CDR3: CASSYGQWYGYTF. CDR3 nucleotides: TGTGCCAGCAGTTACGGCCAGTGGTATGGCTACACCTTC.

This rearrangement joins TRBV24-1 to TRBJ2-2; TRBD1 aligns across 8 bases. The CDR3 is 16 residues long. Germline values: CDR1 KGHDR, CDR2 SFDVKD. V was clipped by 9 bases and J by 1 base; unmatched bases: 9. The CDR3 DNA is TGTGCCACCGGTACCCGGGACAGGCAGAACACCGGGGAGCTGTTTTTT. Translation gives CATGTRDRQNTGELFF.